The rows below give T cell receptor beta chains drawn from one sample of a study of T cells after yellow fever vaccination. Using its own MiXCR run on the 5' RACE reads, TCRdb lists one record per CDR3 protein. The sample lists 400,000 or so distinct CDR3 sequences; around 10% were seen once. The source was PBMCs, collected on the day of the first yellow fever vaccination. The receptors stem from a man younger than 35 who received the YFV17D yellow fever vaccine. Each CDR3 is given without its conserved first and last residue. Each record gives: CDR3 protein, clone size, V gene. Size tells how often a clone was seen (once, few, many) or the class of an expanded clone, and some rows leave it out.

CDR3 protein: ASSENARGTQY
clone size: many
V gene: TRBV7-2

CDR3 protein: ASSLRMAGANTDTQY
clone size: few
V gene: TRBV11-1

CDR3 protein: ASSYSGNYYYGYT
clone size: few
V gene: TRBV6-5

CDR3 protein: ASSQDRVDYGYT
clone size: NA
V gene: TRBV4-2

CDR3 protein: ASSMGLAGGYEQF
clone size: few
V gene: TRBV19

CDR3 protein: ASSETPHTEAF
clone size: few
V gene: TRBV10-1

CDR3 protein: ASSLEQNYGYT
clone size: many
V gene: TRBV5-1

CDR3 protein: ASSPNQGANTEAF
clone size: NA
V gene: TRBV18

CDR3 protein: ASSDNSNQPQH
clone size: NA
V gene: TRBV6-1

CDR3 protein: ASSFSSGANNEQF
clone size: few
V gene: TRBV5-1

CDR3 protein: ASSLNLRGSTDTQY
clone size: few
V gene: TRBV12-3/TRBV12-4

CDR3 protein: ASSPSGQGNGYT
clone size: few
V gene: TRBV12-3/TRBV12-4

CDR3 protein: ASSWGDPKIYEQY
clone size: many
V gene: TRBV5-1

CDR3 protein: ASSRTWLAGPNTGELF
clone size: few
V gene: TRBV11-2

CDR3 protein: ASSDNGYNEKLF
clone size: NA
V gene: TRBV6-1

CDR3 protein: ASSAGTGVFNEQF
clone size: NA
V gene: TRBV6-1

CDR3 protein: ASSEPGQGSYGYT
clone size: NA
V gene: TRBV6-1

CDR3 protein: SVEGRGEKLF
clone size: NA
V gene: TRBV29-1

CDR3 protein: ASSYWDGGFNQPQH
clone size: NA
V gene: TRBV6-2/TRBV6-3

CDR3 protein: ASTGQARQPQH
clone size: few
V gene: TRBV28

CDR3 protein: ASSFLGNGELF
clone size: few
V gene: TRBV7-2

CDR3 protein: ASSDPLGGITDTQY
clone size: NA
V gene: TRBV10-2

CDR3 protein: SVDPAYTEAF
clone size: NA
V gene: TRBV29-1

CDR3 protein: ASSDVGTYTGELF
clone size: NA
V gene: TRBV11-2

CDR3 protein: ASSLTGAFDSPLH
clone size: many
V gene: TRBV5-1

CDR3 protein: ASSDRDTGELF
clone size: many
V gene: TRBV6-4

CDR3 protein: ASSFSSTNEKLF
clone size: NA
V gene: TRBV5-1

CDR3 protein: AWSDGNSYEQY
clone size: NA
V gene: TRBV30

CDR3 protein: ASSEGGGGTDTQY
clone size: few
V gene: TRBV2

CDR3 protein: ASSGDRGRDQPQH
clone size: NA
V gene: TRBV4-2

CDR3 protein: SAREPSHYGYT
clone size: NA
V gene: TRBV20-1

CDR3 protein: SARDSGRAGNTIY
clone size: NA
V gene: TRBV20-1

CDR3 protein: SARDRETDTQY
clone size: NA
V gene: TRBV20-1

CDR3 protein: ASCWSGSSTDTQY
clone size: NA
V gene: TRBV12-3/TRBV12-4

CDR3 protein: ASSLALSQGYT
clone size: many
V gene: TRBV7-2

CDR3 protein: ASSYVKGNEQF
clone size: few
V gene: TRBV7-2

CDR3 protein: ASSPLVRSTQY
clone size: NA
V gene: TRBV7-2

CDR3 protein: ASRHEAGGGDTQY
clone size: NA
V gene: TRBV7-8

CDR3 protein: ASSLGTSGAYNEQF
clone size: few
V gene: TRBV7-7

CDR3 protein: ASRAGTNRETQY
clone size: NA
V gene: TRBV6-1

CDR3 protein: ASSPVTGNEEKLF
clone size: NA
V gene: TRBV18

CDR3 protein: AISESRDTYTGELF
clone size: few
V gene: TRBV10-3

CDR3 protein: ASSPDGTGVSYEQY
clone size: NA
V gene: TRBV5-1

CDR3 protein: ASSLLGQGRWEQY
clone size: NA
V gene: TRBV14

CDR3 protein: ASSEGAETGELF
clone size: few
V gene: TRBV6-1

CDR3 protein: ASSTRQSGQPQH
clone size: many
V gene: TRBV5-5

CDR3 protein: SAKGTGNGYT
clone size: NA
V gene: TRBV20-1

CDR3 protein: SARRDPANTEAF
clone size: NA
V gene: TRBV20-1

CDR3 protein: ASSLGLAGGYDIQY
clone size: few
V gene: TRBV13

CDR3 protein: ASSQDYGIGELF
clone size: many
V gene: TRBV4-2

CDR3 protein: SASGGPGETQY
clone size: NA
V gene: TRBV20-1

CDR3 protein: ASSFRDTPGNEQF
clone size: few
V gene: TRBV11-2

CDR3 protein: ASSSGVTMLNTEAF
clone size: few
V gene: TRBV7-9

CDR3 protein: ATSLRKGAGELF
clone size: NA
V gene: TRBV7-7

CDR3 protein: ASSRRGVNTEAF
clone size: few
V gene: TRBV14

CDR3 protein: ASSLTSGGQNNEQF
clone size: NA
V gene: TRBV11-2

CDR3 protein: ASCRPGATGYNEQF
clone size: few
V gene: TRBV6-2/TRBV6-3